Described below is a single T cell receptor beta chain sequence and its context. These data belong to a study of radiation and T cells in renal cell carcinoma. Measured with immunoSEQ multiplex PCR; TCRdb has only the in-frame clones, and not every one. Here the sample spans over 60,000 clones, around three quarters being singletons. CDR3 length: 17 amino acids. Germline CDR1 and CDR2: ENHRY and SYGVKD. The V end lost 8 bases, the J end lost 5 bases, and 24 bases lay between the germline ends. Time point specified: blood 2 weeks post-SBRT. Treatment defined: 15 Gy SBRT to primary tumor, nephrectomy 4 weeks later.

This receptor was taken from a man aged 55 to 70 with renal cell carcinoma. The specimen was blood, collected from a patient whose treatment included radiotherapy and nephrectomy. The rearrangement joins TRBV10-3 to TRBJ2-2; no clear D. In nucleotides, the CDR3 is TGTGCCATCGGCGGTCGACCAGATTTAACCTCAACCGGGGAGCTGTTTTTT. Amino acids: CAIGGRPDLTSTGELFF.